This TCR beta chain came from a study of PD-1 blockade in classical Hodgkin lymphoma. Turning to the study itself: Once every 2 weeks, patients received intravenous nivolumab at 3 mg/kg. Study-level results: It was among complete responders that baseline diversity resembled that of newly diagnosed patients. The study reported lower baseline TCR diversity in newly diagnosed patients than in healthy donors. By cycle point C4D1, TCR diversity had risen significantly in CD4+ cells (but not CD8+ cells).

The repertoire was sequenced with immunoSEQ multiplex PCR; TCRdb's copy has only in-frame clones and lacks some. The sample yields about 23,000 clones, around 87% seen once. The CDR3 spans 13 residues. With 7 bases removed from V and 0 bases from J, the gap between germline ends came to 9 bases. Germline loops: CDR1 SGHAT, CDR2 FQNNGV. A word on this clone: Antigen unknown.

Time point reported: cycle 4 day 1 (C4D1), after more than five weeks of nivolumab. Each of the patients experienced relapse following autologous stem cell transplantation, and their brentuximab vedotin exposure differed. Sequences were derived from peripheral blood mononuclear cells (PBMCs), sampled before the fourth cycle of nivolumab. The genes are TRBV11-2 and TRBJ1-1, with D perhaps TRBD1 (5 bases). The TCR sequence derives from a human donor with classical Hodgkin lymphoma. The DNA of the CDR3 is TGTGCCAGCAACAGGCAAATGAACACTGAAGCTTTCTTT. It codes for CASNRQMNTEAFF. Together with reference TRBV11-2 and TRBJ1-1, the CDR3 gives the full variable domain: EAGVAQSPRYKIIEKRQSVAFWCNPISGHATLYWYQQILGQGPKLLIQFQNNGVVDDSQLPKDRFSAERLKGVDSTLKIQPAKLEDSAVYLCASNRQMNTEAFFGQGTRLTVV.